These T cell receptor beta chains were read from a single sample in a study of metastatic and nonmetastatic thyroid tumors. Through MiXCR, TCRdb re-clonotyped the PCR reads. This table holds about 40,000 clones, around an eighth found once. Source material: blood. The receptors were sampled from a female donor with papillary thyroid cancer or a benign thyroid nodule (not recorded which). Some clones in this sample may be carry-over from other donors' samples. Each CDR3 is given with its conserved first and last residue. Each record gives: clone size, D gene, V gene, J gene, CDR3 DNA, CDR3 protein. D genes are given only for firm matches. Expanded clones get a size class; other rows say once, few or many, or leave the size out.

clone_size: NA
d_call: NA
v_call: TRBV19
j_call: TRBJ2-5
cdr3_nt: TGTGCCAGTAGTAAGGGCGTGGGCGAAACCCAGTACTTC
cdr3_aa: CASSKGVGETQYF

clone_size: few
d_call: NA
v_call: TRBV6-1
j_call: TRBJ2-2
cdr3_nt: TGTGCCAGCAGTGTCACATTTGGCGGGGAGCTGTTTTTT
cdr3_aa: CASSVTFGGELFF

clone_size: few
d_call: NA
v_call: TRBV6-1
j_call: TRBJ1-5
cdr3_nt: TGTGCCAGCAGCAGACATGATAGCAATCAGCCCCAGCATTTT
cdr3_aa: CASSRHDSNQPQHF

clone_size: many
d_call: NA
v_call: TRBV6-2/TRBV6-3
j_call: TRBJ1-4
cdr3_nt: TGTGCCAGCAGGCGGACAATCTTCTTT
cdr3_aa: CASRRTIFF

clone_size: many
d_call: NA
v_call: TRBV20-1
j_call: TRBJ1-1
cdr3_nt: TGCAGTGCTTCCCACCTGGGCCTTCGGGACATTGAAGCTTTCTTT
cdr3_aa: CSASHLGLRDIEAFF

clone_size: medium-sized
d_call: TRBD2
v_call: TRBV28
j_call: TRBJ2-1
cdr3_nt: TGTGCCAGCAGTTTATTGACTAGCGGGAGATTGAATGAGCAGTTCTTC
cdr3_aa: CASSLLTSGRLNEQFF

clone_size: few
d_call: TRBD1
v_call: TRBV27
j_call: TRBJ2-3
cdr3_nt: TGTGCCAGCAGCTCCCGACCACCGGGACAGGCGAGCACAGATACGCAGTATTTT
cdr3_aa: CASSSRPPGQASTDTQYF

clone_size: NA
d_call: TRBD2
v_call: TRBV5-6
j_call: TRBJ2-7
cdr3_nt: TGTGCCAGCAGCTTGGAACTAGCGGGAGGCCACGAGCAGTACTTC
cdr3_aa: CASSLELAGGHEQYF

clone_size: many
d_call: NA
v_call: TRBV12-3/TRBV12-4
j_call: TRBJ1-3
cdr3_nt: TGTGCCACCTCCGGAGGGGGTTCGAGGAACACCATATATTTT
cdr3_aa: CATSGGGSRNTIYF

clone_size: many
d_call: NA
v_call: TRBV28
j_call: TRBJ2-3
cdr3_nt: TGTGCCAGCAGATTTTCTCAACGGGAGTGGGAAGATACGCAGTATTTT
cdr3_aa: CASRFSQREWEDTQYF

clone_size: many
d_call: NA
v_call: TRBV6-1
j_call: TRBJ2-3
cdr3_nt: TGTGCCATCGAACAGGGTTTCCCCGATACGCAGTATTTT
cdr3_aa: CAIEQGFPDTQYF

clone_size: many
d_call: NA
v_call: TRBV2
j_call: TRBJ2-3
cdr3_nt: TGTGCCAGCAGTGAAACGGGGACAGATACGCAGTATTTT
cdr3_aa: CASSETGTDTQYF

clone_size: many
d_call: NA
v_call: TRBV6-4
j_call: TRBJ2-3
cdr3_nt: TGTGCCAGCAGTGACTCGAAATCAGGCGAATTAGGGACAGATACGCAGTATTTT
cdr3_aa: CASSDSKSGELGTDTQYF

clone_size: many
d_call: NA
v_call: TRBV5-5
j_call: TRBJ1-2
cdr3_nt: TGTGCCAGCAGCTTGGATCCACCGAACTATGGCTACACCTTC
cdr3_aa: CASSLDPPNYGYTF

clone_size: NA
d_call: TRBD2
v_call: TRBV6-2/TRBV6-3
j_call: TRBJ2-7
cdr3_nt: TGTGCCAGCAGCCTACCCCTAGCGGGGATTAGCTCCTACGAGCAGTACTTC
cdr3_aa: CASSLPLAGISSYEQYF

clone_size: few
d_call: NA
v_call: TRBV6-5
j_call: TRBJ1-4
cdr3_nt: TGTGCCAGCAGTTACTCGAGGAGGTCTGGTGAAAAACTGTTTTTT
cdr3_aa: CASSYSRRSGEKLFF

clone_size: NA
d_call: NA
v_call: TRBV6-4
j_call: TRBJ2-1
cdr3_nt: TGTGCCAGCAGTCCAAACGGGGGCCGCGGGGGCAATGAGCAGTTCTTC
cdr3_aa: CASSPNGGRGGNEQFF

clone_size: NA
d_call: TRBD1
v_call: TRBV20-1
j_call: TRBJ1-1
cdr3_nt: TGCGGTGCTACGGGACAGGCCAATGAAGCTTTCTTT
cdr3_aa: CGATGQANEAFF

clone_size: many
d_call: TRBD1
v_call: TRBV6-5
j_call: TRBJ1-5
cdr3_nt: TGTGCCAGCAGTTACCCGGGACAGGGGTTCAATCAGCCCCAGCATTTT
cdr3_aa: CASSYPGQGFNQPQHF

clone_size: few
d_call: NA
v_call: TRBV30
j_call: TRBJ2-5
cdr3_nt: TGTGCCTGGAATGAGACCGGGATCTTACAAGAGACCCAGTACTTC
cdr3_aa: CAWNETGILQETQYF

clone_size: few
d_call: TRBD1
v_call: TRBV15
j_call: TRBJ1-3
cdr3_nt: TGTGCCACCAGCAGAGTGCTTGGGACAGGGGCTGCCGGAAACACCATATATTTT
cdr3_aa: CATSRVLGTGAAGNTIYF

clone_size: NA
d_call: TRBD1
v_call: TRBV12-3/TRBV12-4
j_call: TRBJ1-2
cdr3_nt: TGTGCCAGCAGCTACGAACAGGGGGCGGTTGGCTACACCTTC
cdr3_aa: CASSYEQGAVGYTF

clone_size: NA
d_call: TRBD1
v_call: TRBV28
j_call: TRBJ2-7
cdr3_nt: TGTGCCAGCAGCTACAGGACAGGTTCCTACGAGCAGTACTTC
cdr3_aa: CASSYRTGSYEQYF

clone_size: many
d_call: NA
v_call: TRBV2
j_call: TRBJ2-7
cdr3_nt: TGTGCCAGCAAGGGCGGGGTTACCTACGAGCAGTACTTC
cdr3_aa: CASKGGVTYEQYF

clone_size: many
d_call: NA
v_call: TRBV12-3/TRBV12-4
j_call: TRBJ2-1
cdr3_nt: TGTGCCAGCAGTAATAATTACAATGAGCAGTTCTTC
cdr3_aa: CASSNNYNEQFF

clone_size: few
d_call: NA
v_call: TRBV28
j_call: TRBJ2-3
cdr3_nt: TGTGCCAGCAGTTTTATTAGCGGGACAGTTACGCAGTATTTT
cdr3_aa: CASSFISGTVTQYF

clone_size: many
d_call: TRBD1
v_call: TRBV5-1
j_call: TRBJ2-5
cdr3_nt: TGCGCCAGCAGCTTGACAGGGGAACGACAAGAGACCCAGTACTTC
cdr3_aa: CASSLTGERQETQYF

clone_size: NA
d_call: TRBD1
v_call: TRBV30
j_call: TRBJ1-2
cdr3_nt: TGTGCCTGGACTCCCCGACAGGGCGGCGGCTACACCTTC
cdr3_aa: CAWTPRQGGGYTF

clone_size: many
d_call: NA
v_call: TRBV27
j_call: TRBJ2-2
cdr3_nt: TGTGCCAGCTACGGCAGGATAAGCACCGGGGAGCTGTTTTTT
cdr3_aa: CASYGRISTGELFF

clone_size: many
d_call: NA
v_call: TRBV6-4
j_call: TRBJ2-1
cdr3_nt: TGTGCCAGCAGCGCGGGTTCCTACAATGAGCAGTTCTTC
cdr3_aa: CASSAGSYNEQFF

clone_size: many
d_call: TRBD2
v_call: TRBV19
j_call: TRBJ2-7
cdr3_nt: TGTGCCAGTAGTCCCGGACTAGCGAGCTCCTACGAGCAGTACTTC
cdr3_aa: CASSPGLASSYEQYF

clone_size: many
d_call: TRBD1
v_call: TRBV28
j_call: TRBJ2-5
cdr3_nt: TGTGCCAGCAGTCGAATGACAGGGGTTGAGGAGACCCAGTACTTC
cdr3_aa: CASSRMTGVEETQYF

clone_size: NA
d_call: NA
v_call: TRBV4-2
j_call: TRBJ2-4
cdr3_nt: TGTGCCAGCAGCCAAGACGGGACTTCTATTCAGTACTTC
cdr3_aa: CASSQDGTSIQYF

clone_size: many
d_call: TRBD1
v_call: TRBV5-1
j_call: TRBJ2-2
cdr3_nt: TGCGCCAGCAGCGAGGACAGGGGAAACACCGGGGAGCTGTTTTTT
cdr3_aa: CASSEDRGNTGELFF

clone_size: many
d_call: TRBD1
v_call: TRBV20-1
j_call: TRBJ1-6
cdr3_nt: TGCAGTGCTATGCCGGGACAGGGTTATTACAATTCACCCCTCCACTTT
cdr3_aa: CSAMPGQGYYNSPLHF

clone_size: many
d_call: TRBD2
v_call: TRBV6-1
j_call: TRBJ2-7
cdr3_nt: TGTGCCAGCAGTGCGGACACTCGCTATCAAAGCGGGAGATCAAACGAGCAGTACTTC
cdr3_aa: CASSADTRYQSGRSNEQYF

clone_size: many
d_call: NA
v_call: TRBV7-8
j_call: TRBJ1-1
cdr3_nt: TGTGCCAGCAGCTTGGGGGTGGGGGTGAACACTGAAGCTTTCTTT
cdr3_aa: CASSLGVGVNTEAFF

clone_size: many
d_call: TRBD2
v_call: TRBV30
j_call: TRBJ2-1
cdr3_nt: TGTGCCTGGAGTCTCGGGACTAGCGTTAACAATGAGCAGTTCTTC
cdr3_aa: CAWSLGTSVNNEQFF

clone_size: few
d_call: NA
v_call: TRBV27
j_call: TRBJ2-7
cdr3_nt: TGTGCCGTCCAGGACTCGGGGCTCGAGCAGTACTTC
cdr3_aa: CAVQDSGLEQYF

clone_size: many
d_call: TRBD2
v_call: TRBV20-1
j_call: TRBJ2-3
cdr3_nt: TGCAGTGCTAGAATGACTAGCGTGGATACGCAGTATTTT
cdr3_aa: CSARMTSVDTQYF

clone_size: many
d_call: TRBD2
v_call: TRBV28
j_call: TRBJ2-7
cdr3_nt: TGTGCCGGCAGTTTTGCGCGGGAGTTCAGTTACGAGCAGTACTTC
cdr3_aa: CAGSFAREFSYEQYF

clone_size: few
d_call: TRBD2
v_call: TRBV10-1
j_call: TRBJ2-3
cdr3_nt: TGCGCCAGCAGTGAGTCTAGCGGGGGGTTCACAGATACGCAGTATTTT
cdr3_aa: CASSESSGGFTDTQYF

clone_size: few
d_call: NA
v_call: TRBV12-3/TRBV12-4
j_call: TRBJ2-2
cdr3_nt: TGTGCCAGCAGTCCCTCGACAGGCGCTATCACCGGGGAGCTGTTTTTT
cdr3_aa: CASSPSTGAITGELFF

clone_size: many
d_call: TRBD2
v_call: TRBV11-1
j_call: TRBJ2-1
cdr3_nt: TGTGCCAGCAGCTCCCCCTCGGCGAGCGGGAGGAATCGGCAGTTCTTC
cdr3_aa: CASSSPSASGRNRQFF

clone_size: many
d_call: TRBD2
v_call: TRBV14
j_call: TRBJ2-2
cdr3_nt: TGTGCCAGCAGCCCGCAATGGCTAGCGGGATGGGCCGGGGAGCTGTTTTTT
cdr3_aa: CASSPQWLAGWAGELFF

clone_size: many
d_call: TRBD1
v_call: TRBV7-9
j_call: TRBJ2-5
cdr3_nt: TGTGCCAGCAGCCCTACAGGGGGCGCAGGGGAGACCCAGTACTTC
cdr3_aa: CASSPTGGAGETQYF

clone_size: many
d_call: NA
v_call: TRBV5-1
j_call: TRBJ1-4
cdr3_nt: TGCGCCAGCCGATCGACTGATAATGAAAAACTGTTTTTT
cdr3_aa: CASRSTDNEKLFF

clone_size: many
d_call: NA
v_call: TRBV6-1
j_call: TRBJ1-6
cdr3_nt: TGTGCCAGCAGTCCCGTGGGCCAAGTTTCACCCCTCCACTTT
cdr3_aa: CASSPVGQVSPLHF

clone_size: many
d_call: TRBD2
v_call: TRBV11-3
j_call: TRBJ2-2
cdr3_nt: TGTGCCAGCAGCTTCGCGGGAGAACGGTTCGGGGAGCTGTTTTTT
cdr3_aa: CASSFAGERFGELFF

clone_size: many
d_call: TRBD2
v_call: TRBV28
j_call: TRBJ2-7
cdr3_nt: TGTGCCAGCAGTCCCCCGGGACTAGCGACCCACAAGCGGTACTTC
cdr3_aa: CASSPPGLATHKRYF

clone_size: many
d_call: NA
v_call: TRBV20-1
j_call: TRBJ1-1
cdr3_nt: TGCAGTGCTCCGAAATCGGGCCGGGGGGACACTGAAGCTTTCTTT
cdr3_aa: CSAPKSGRGDTEAFF